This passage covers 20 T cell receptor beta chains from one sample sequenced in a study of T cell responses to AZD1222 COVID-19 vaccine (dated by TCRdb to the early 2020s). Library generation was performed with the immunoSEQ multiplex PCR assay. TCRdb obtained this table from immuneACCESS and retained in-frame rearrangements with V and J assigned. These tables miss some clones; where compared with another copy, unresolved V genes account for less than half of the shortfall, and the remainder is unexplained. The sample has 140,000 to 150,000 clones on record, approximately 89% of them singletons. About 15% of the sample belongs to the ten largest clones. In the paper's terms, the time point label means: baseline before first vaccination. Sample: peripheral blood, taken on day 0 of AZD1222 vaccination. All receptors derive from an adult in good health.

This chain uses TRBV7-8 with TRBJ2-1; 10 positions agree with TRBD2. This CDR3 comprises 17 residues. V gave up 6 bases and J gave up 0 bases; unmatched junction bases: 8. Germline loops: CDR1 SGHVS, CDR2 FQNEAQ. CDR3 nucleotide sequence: TGTGCCAGCAGGCTAGCGGGGGCTGGGAGCTCCTACAATGAGCAGTTCTTC. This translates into CASRLAGAGSSYNEQFF.

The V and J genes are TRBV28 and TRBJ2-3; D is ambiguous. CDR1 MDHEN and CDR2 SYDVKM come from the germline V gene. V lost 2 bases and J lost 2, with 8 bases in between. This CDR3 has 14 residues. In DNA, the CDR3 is TGTGCCAGCAGTTTAGCCCCCGCCACAGATACGCAGTATTTT. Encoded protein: CASSLAPATDTQYF.

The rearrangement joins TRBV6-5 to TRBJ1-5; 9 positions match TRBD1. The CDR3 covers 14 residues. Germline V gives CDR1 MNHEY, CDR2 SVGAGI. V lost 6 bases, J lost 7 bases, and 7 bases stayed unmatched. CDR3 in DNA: TGTGCCAGCAGCGACAGGGGGAATCAGCAGCCCCAGCATTTT. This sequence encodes CASSDRGNQQPQHF.

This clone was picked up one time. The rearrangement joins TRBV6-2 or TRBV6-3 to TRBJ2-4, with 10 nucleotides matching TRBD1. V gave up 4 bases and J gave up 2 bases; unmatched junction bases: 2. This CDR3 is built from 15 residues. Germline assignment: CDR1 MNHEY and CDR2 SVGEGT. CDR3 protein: CASSWGQGSKNIQYF. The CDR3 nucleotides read TGTGCCAGCAGTTGGGGACAGGGGTCCAAAAACATTCAGTACTTC.

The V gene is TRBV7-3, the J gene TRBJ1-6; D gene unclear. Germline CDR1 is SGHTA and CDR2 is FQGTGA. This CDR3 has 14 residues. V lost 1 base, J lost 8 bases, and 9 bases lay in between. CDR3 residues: CASSLKGSDSPLHF. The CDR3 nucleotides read TGTGCCAGCAGCTTAAAGGGTAGTGATTCACCCCTCCACTTT.

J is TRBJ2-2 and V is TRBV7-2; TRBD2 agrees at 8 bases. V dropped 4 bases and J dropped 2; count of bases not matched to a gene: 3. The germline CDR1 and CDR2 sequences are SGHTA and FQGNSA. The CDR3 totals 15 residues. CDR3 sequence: CASSSGLANTGELFF. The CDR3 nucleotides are TGTGCCAGCAGCTCCGGACTAGCAAACACCGGGGAGCTGTTTTTT.

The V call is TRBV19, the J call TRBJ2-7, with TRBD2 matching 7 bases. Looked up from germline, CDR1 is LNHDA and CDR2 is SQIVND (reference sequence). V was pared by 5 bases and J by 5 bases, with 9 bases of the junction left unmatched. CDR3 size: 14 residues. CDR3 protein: CASSAGLRGHEQYF. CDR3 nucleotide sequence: TGTGCCAGTAGTGCGGGACTAAGGGGACACGAGCAGTACTTC.

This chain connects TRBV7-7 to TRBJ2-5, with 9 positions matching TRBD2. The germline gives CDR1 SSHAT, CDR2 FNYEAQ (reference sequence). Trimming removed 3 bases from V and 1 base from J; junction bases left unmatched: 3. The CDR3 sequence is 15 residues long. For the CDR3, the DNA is TGTGCCAGCAGCTTGGGTAGCGGGGGCCAAGAGACCCAGTACTTC. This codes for CASSLGSGGQETQYF. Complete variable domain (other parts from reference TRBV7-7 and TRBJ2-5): GAGVSQSPRYKVTKRGQDVTLRCDPISSHATLYWYQQALGQGPEFLTYFNYEAQPDKSGLPSDRFSAERPEGSISTLTIQRTEQRDSAMYRCASSLGSGGQETQYFGPGTRLLVL.

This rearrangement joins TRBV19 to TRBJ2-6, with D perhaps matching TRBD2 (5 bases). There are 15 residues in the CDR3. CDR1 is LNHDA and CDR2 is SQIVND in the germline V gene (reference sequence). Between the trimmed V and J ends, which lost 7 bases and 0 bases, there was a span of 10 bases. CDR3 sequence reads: CASTREGSGANVLTF. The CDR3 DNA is TGTGCCAGTACCAGAGAGGGCTCTGGGGCCAACGTCCTGACTTTC. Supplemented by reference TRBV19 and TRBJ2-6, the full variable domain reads DGGITQSPKYLFRKEGQNVTLSCEQNLNHDAMYWYRQDPGQGLRLIYYSQIVNDFQKGDIAEGYSVSREKKESFPLTVTSAQKNPTAFYLCASTREGSGANVLTFGAGSRLTVL.

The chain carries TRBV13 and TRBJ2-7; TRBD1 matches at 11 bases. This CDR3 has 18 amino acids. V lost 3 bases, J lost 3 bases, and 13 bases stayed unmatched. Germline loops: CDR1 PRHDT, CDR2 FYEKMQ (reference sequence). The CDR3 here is CASSFTGLGQGGNYEQYF. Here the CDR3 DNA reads TGTGCCAGCAGCTTTACTGGTCTGGGACAGGGGGGGAACTACGAGCAGTACTTC.

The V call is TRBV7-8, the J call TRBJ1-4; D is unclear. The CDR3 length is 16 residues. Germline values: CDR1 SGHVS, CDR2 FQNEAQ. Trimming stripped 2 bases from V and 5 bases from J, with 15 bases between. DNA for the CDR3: TGTGCCAGCAGCTTAATGGGTTGGGTTGCGAATGAAAAACTGTTTTTT. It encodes CASSLMGWVANEKLFF.

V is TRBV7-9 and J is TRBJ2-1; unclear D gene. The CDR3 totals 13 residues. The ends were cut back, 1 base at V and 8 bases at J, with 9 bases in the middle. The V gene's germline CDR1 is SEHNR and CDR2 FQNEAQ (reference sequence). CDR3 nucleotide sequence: TGTGCCAGCAGCTTAGGCGGTGGCGATGAGCAGTTCTTC. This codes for CASSLGGGDEQFF.

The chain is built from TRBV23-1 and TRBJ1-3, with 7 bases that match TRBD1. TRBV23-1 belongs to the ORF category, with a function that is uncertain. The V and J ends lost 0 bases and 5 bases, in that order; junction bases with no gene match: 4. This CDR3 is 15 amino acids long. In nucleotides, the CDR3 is TGCGCCAGCAGTCAATCCAGACAGGGCCGAAACACCATATATTTT. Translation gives CASSQSRQGRNTIYF.

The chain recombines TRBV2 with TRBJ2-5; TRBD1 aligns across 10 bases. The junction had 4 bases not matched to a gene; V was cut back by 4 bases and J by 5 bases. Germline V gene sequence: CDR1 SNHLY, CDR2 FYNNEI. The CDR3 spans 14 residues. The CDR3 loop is CASSVPGQGETQYF. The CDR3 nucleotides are TGTGCCAGCAGTGTGCCGGGACAGGGGGAGACCCAGTACTTC.

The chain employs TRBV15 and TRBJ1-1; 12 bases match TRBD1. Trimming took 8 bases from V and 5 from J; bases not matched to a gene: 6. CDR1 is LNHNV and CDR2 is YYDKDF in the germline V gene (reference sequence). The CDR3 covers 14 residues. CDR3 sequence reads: CATARDRGLTEAFF. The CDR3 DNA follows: TGTGCCACCGCTCGGGACAGGGGGCTTACTGAAGCTTTCTTT.

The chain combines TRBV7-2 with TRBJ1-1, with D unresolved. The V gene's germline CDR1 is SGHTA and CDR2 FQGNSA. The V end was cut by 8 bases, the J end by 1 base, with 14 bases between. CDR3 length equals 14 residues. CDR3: CASVLGPSNTEAFF. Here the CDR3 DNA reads TGTGCCAGCGTCCTCGGTCCATCGAACACTGAAGCTTTCTTT.

Here the CDR3 DNA reads TGTGCCAGCAGTCAGTCCTTCACAGATACGCAGTATTTT. Its protein product is CASSQSFTDTQYF. This chain links TRBV6-2 or TRBV6-3 with TRBJ2-3; D unclear. Per germline, CDR1 MNHEY and CDR2 SVGEGT. The V and J ends lost 5 bases and 2 bases respectively, with 8 bases between them. The CDR3 has 13 residues.

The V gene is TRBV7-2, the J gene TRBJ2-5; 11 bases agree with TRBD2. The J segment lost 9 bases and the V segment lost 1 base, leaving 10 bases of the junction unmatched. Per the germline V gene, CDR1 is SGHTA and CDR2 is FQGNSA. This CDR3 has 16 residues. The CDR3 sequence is CASSLVWVSGGEAQYF. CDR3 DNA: TGTGCCAGCAGCTTAGTGTGGGTTAGCGGGGGGGAGGCCCAGTACTTC.

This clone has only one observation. This CDR3 is CAMRNSGQETAEAFF. CDR3 nucleotides: TGTGCCATGCGAAATTCGGGGCAGGAGACAGCTGAAGCTTTCTTT. This chain uses TRBV10-3 with TRBJ1-1; maybe TRBD1 (5 bases). The CDR3 extends over 15 amino acids. Germline values: CDR1 ENHRY, CDR2 SYGVKD. The ends were cut back, 9 bases at V and 6 bases at J, with 23 bases in the middle.

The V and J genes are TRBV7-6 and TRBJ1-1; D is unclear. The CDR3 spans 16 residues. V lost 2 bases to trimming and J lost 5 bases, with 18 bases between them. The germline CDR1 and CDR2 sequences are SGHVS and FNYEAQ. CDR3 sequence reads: CASSLTSLAGRTEAFF. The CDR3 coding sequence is TGTGCCAGCAGCTTAACCTCATTGGCGGGGAGGACTGAAGCTTTCTTT.